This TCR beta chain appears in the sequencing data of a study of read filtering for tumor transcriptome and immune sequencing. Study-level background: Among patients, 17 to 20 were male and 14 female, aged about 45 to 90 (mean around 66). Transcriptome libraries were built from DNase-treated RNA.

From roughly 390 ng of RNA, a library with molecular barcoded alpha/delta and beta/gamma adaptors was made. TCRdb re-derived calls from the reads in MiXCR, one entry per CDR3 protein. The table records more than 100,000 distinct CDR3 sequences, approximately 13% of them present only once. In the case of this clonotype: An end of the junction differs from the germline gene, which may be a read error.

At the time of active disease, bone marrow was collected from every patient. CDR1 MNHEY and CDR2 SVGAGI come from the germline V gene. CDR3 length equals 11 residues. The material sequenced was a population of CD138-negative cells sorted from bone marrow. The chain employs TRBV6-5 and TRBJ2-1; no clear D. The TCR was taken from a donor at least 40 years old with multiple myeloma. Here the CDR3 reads CANSRGFEQFF. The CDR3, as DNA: TGTGCCAACAGTCGTGGGTTTGAGCAGTTCTTC.